This T cell receptor (beta chain) is from a study of identical twins. Regarding the study as a whole: Cord blood's abundant beta clonotypes had fewer insertions, unlike memory repertoires. The study based its conclusions on cross-sectional statistical analysis and did not follow the same donors.

Germline values: CDR1 SGHAT, CDR2 FQNNGV. With V trimmed by 0 bases and J by 0 bases, 7 bases remained unmatched. This CDR3 contains 18 residues. This clonotype was seen ten or more times. The antigen is undetermined. Template switching added a universal primer binding site, and final cDNA carried unique molecular identifiers. TCRdb itself ran the 5' RACE reads through MiXCR, one entry per CDR3 protein. In the table there are roughly 290,000 distinct CDR3 sequences, roughly 9.8% of which are singletons. The sample was also reused in another study, on yellow fever vaccine responses in identical twins.

The chain employs TRBV11-2 and TRBJ2-3, with 9 nucleotides matching TRBD2. The source is a woman between 18 and 29 years old in good health. Sample: CD8+ T cells sorted from blood. As DNA, the CDR3 is TGTGCCAGCAGCTTAGATGATAGCGGACTAGCGAGCACAGATACGCAGTATTTT. Its translation is CASSLDDSGLASTDTQYF.